This paragraph reports one T cell receptor beta chain. The V and J ends lost 0 bases and 3 bases respectively, with 5 bases between them. The CDR3 sequence is 14 residues long. Germline CDR1 is LGHNT and CDR2 is FRNRAP. TCRdb's copy holds only in-frame clones and misses some; the assay was immunoSEQ multiplex PCR. In the table there are roughly 320,000 clones, around 84% of which are singletons. The treatment was: some 20 received Ad26.COV2.S at low or high dose, single or two shots; roughly 5 received placebo; per-sample allocation not given. Following the first vaccine or placebo injection, samples were taken on day 63. These data belong to a study of Ad26.COV2.S vaccination and SARS-CoV-2 variants. The overall study: The trial was COV1001 and the donor's arm was Ad26.COV2.S.

The sequencing used peripheral blood, collected in a trial of Ad26.COV2.S vaccine versus placebo. The chain links TRBV12-5 to TRBJ2-2; D is uncertain. This TCR was recovered from a person between 18 and 60 years old who received the Ad26.COV2.S COVID-19 vaccine or a placebo. As DNA, the CDR3 is TGTGCTAGTGGTTTGGTAAGGGACACCGGGGAGCTGTTTTTT. Translation: CASGLVRDTGELFF.